The following is a T cell receptor (beta chain) sequence with its context. The data stem from a study of cytomegalovirus exposure and HLA in healthy donors. Assay: immunoSEQ multiplex PCR; the TCRdb copy retains only in-frame clones and omits some. The profile covers around 71,000 clones, with just under 95% appearing a single time and under 1.5% taken by the ten largest. CDR3 length equals 15 residues. J lost 5 bases, V lost 3 bases, and 8 bases had no gene match. CDR1 and CDR2 (germline): LNHDA, SQIVND (reference sequence). The V and J genes are TRBV19 and TRBJ2-5; 8 bases map to TRBD2. The receptor comes from a man between 18 and 29 years old in good health and CMV-seropositive. The material sequenced was PBMCs. The CDR3 sequence is CASSIRRGARETQYF. DNA of the CDR3: TGTGCCAGTAGTATTCGGCGGGGGGCAAGGGAGACCCAGTACTTC.